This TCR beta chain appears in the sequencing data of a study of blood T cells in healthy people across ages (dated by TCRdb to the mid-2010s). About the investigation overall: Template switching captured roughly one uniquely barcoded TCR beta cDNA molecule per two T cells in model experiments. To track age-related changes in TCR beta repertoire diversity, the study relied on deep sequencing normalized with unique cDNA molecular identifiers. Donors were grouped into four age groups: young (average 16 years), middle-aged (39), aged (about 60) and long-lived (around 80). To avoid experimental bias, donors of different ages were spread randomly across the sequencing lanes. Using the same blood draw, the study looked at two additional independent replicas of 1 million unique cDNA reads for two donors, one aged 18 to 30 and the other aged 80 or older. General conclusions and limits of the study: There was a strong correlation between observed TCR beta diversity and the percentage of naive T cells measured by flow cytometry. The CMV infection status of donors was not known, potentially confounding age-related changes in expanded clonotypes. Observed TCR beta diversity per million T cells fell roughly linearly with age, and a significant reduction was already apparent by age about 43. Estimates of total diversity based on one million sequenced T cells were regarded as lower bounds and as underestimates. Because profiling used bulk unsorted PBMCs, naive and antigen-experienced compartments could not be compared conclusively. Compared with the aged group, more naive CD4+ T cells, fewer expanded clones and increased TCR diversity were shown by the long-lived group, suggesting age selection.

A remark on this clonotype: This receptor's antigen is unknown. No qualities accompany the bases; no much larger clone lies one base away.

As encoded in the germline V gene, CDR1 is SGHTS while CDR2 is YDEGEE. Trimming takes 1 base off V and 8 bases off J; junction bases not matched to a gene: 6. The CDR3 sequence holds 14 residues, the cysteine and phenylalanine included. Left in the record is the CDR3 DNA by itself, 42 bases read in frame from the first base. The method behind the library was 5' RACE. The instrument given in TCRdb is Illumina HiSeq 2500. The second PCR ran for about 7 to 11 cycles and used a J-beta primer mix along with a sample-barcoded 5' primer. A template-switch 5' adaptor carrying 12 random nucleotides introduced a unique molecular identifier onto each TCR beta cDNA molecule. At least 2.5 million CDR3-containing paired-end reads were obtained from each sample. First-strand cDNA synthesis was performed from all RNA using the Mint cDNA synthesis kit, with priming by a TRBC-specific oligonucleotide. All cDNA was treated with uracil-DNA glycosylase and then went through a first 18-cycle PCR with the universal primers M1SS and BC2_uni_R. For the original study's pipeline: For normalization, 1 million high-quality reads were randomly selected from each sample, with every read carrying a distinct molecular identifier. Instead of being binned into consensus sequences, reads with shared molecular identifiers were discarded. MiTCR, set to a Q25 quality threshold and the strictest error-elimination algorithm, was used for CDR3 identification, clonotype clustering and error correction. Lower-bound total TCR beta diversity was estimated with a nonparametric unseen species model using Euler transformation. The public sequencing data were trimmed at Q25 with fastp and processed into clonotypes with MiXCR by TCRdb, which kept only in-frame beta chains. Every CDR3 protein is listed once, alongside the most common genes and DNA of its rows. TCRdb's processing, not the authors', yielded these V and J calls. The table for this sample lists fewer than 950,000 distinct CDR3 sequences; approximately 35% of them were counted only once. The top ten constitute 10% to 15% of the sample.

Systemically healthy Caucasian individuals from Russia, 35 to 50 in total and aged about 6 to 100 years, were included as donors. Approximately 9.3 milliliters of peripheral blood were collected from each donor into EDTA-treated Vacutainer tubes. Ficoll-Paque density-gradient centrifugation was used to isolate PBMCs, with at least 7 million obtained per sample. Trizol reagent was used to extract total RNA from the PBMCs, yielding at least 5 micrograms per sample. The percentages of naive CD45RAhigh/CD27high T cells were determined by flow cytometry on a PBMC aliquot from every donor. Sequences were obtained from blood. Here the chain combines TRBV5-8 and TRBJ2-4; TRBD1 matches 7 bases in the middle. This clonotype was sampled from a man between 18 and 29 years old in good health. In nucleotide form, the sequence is TGTGCCAGCAGCTTGAGACAGGGTTACGACATTCAGTACTTC. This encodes CASSLRQGYDIQYF.